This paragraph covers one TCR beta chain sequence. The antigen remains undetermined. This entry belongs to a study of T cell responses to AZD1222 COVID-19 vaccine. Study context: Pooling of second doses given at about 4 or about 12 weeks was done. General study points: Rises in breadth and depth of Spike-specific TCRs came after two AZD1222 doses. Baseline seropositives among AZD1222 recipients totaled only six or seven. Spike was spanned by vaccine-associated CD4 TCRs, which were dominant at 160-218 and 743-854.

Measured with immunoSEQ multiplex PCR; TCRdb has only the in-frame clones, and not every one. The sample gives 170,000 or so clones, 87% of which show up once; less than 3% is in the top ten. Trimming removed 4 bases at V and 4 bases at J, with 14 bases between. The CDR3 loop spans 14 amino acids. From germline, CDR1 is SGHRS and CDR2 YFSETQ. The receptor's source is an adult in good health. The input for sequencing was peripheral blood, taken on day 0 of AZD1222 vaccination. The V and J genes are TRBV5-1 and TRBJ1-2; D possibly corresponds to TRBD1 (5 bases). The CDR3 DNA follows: TGCGCCAGCAGCCTATCTACGGGGCCCTATGGCTACACCTTC. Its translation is CASSLSTGPYGYTF.